A single sample gave rise to the 9 T cell receptor beta chains below, sequenced in a study of blood T cell repertoires in COVID-19. Sequenced by immunoSEQ multiplex PCR; TCRdb stores in-frame clones only, minus some. The sample gives about 26,000 clones, around 89% of which show up once; about 11% is in the top ten. Sample: peripheral blood. Receptors originate from a man between 65 and 85 years old with acute or convalescent COVID-19.

This sequence joins TRBV4-3 and TRBJ1-2, with TRBD1 matching 9 bases. The CDR3 covers 15 residues. Germline assignment: CDR1 LGHNA and CDR2 YSLEER. After removal of 0 bases from V and 5 bases from J, the junction contained 4 bases not matched to a gene. The CDR3: CASSQELQGAYGYTF. The CDR3 DNA reads as TGCGCCAGCAGCCAAGAATTACAGGGGGCGTATGGCTACACCTTC.

V usage is TRBV6-1 and J usage is TRBJ1-1; 7 bases map to TRBD1. The length of the CDR3 is 16 residues. The V gene's germline CDR1 is MNHNS and CDR2 SASEGT. V gave up 4 bases and J gave up 2 bases; unmatched junction bases: 10. Here the CDR3 reads CASSVKPGTDNTEAFF. The CDR3 nucleotides read TGTGCCAGCAGTGTCAAGCCCGGGACAGATAACACTGAAGCTTTCTTT.

The chain links TRBV10-3 to TRBJ2-2, with 8 nucleotides matching TRBD1. The CDR3 has 16 amino acids. The germline V gene encodes CDR1 ENHRY and CDR2 SYGVKD. J gave up 6 bases and V 3 bases, and 9 bases lay outside the gene matches. The CDR3 DNA reads TGTGCCATCAGTGATTCCCCGGGACAGGCCTCCGGGGAGCTGTTTTTT. Translated, it gives CAISDSPGQASGELFF.

This rearrangement joins TRBV18 to TRBJ2-1; TRBD1 aligns across 7 bases. CDR1 KGHSH and CDR2 LQKENI come from the germline V gene. Trimming took 8 bases from V and 10 from J; bases not matched to a gene: 5. The CDR3 consists of 11 residues. The CDR3 sequence is CASRTRGEQFF. The DNA of the CDR3 is TGTGCCAGCAGAACCAGGGGGGAGCAGTTCTTC. Looking up the rest from reference TRBV18 and TRBJ2-1 gives the full variable domain: NAGVMQNPRHLVRRRGQEARLRCSPMKGHSHVYWYRQLPEEGLKFMVYLQKENIIDESGMPKERFSAEFPKEGPSILRIQQVVRGDSAAYFCASRTRGEQFFGPGTRLTVL.

V and J are TRBV7-9 and TRBJ2-1; TRBD2 matches at 9 bases. Germline-derived CDR1 and CDR2 are SEHNR and FQNEAQ (reference sequence). This CDR3 region has 14 residues. V shed 4 bases, J shed 9 bases, and the junction held 7 bases outside the gene matches. The CDR3: CASSSGLARSEQFF. CDR3 sequence (DNA): TGTGCCAGCAGCTCGGGACTAGCTCGTAGTGAGCAGTTCTTC.

This chain joins TRBV25-1 and TRBJ1-2, with D possibly being TRBD1 (6 bases). CDR1 is MGHDK and CDR2 is SYGVNS in the germline V gene. V was clipped by 6 bases and J by 3 bases, with 20 bases between them. The CDR3 consists of 16 residues. The CDR3 DNA is TGTGCCAGCAGGGCTTCAACAGGGATGAGAGACTATGGCTACACCTTC. Protein product: CASRASTGMRDYGYTF.

This clone was found once. V and J are TRBV5-1 and TRBJ1-5, with no clear D. V lost 0 bases, J lost 5 bases, and 6 bases lay in between. This CDR3 has 13 residues. Germline CDR1 is SGHRS and CDR2 is YFSETQ. The DNA of the CDR3 is TGCGCCAGCAGCTTGGTGTCGGATCAGCCCCAGCATTTT. Translation gives CASSLVSDQPQHF.

This chain joins TRBV6-6 and TRBJ1-1; a weak D match, TRBD1 (5 bases). Per the germline V gene, CDR1 is MNHNY and CDR2 is SVGAGI (reference sequence). The CDR3 runs to 16 residues. Trimming took off 4 bases at V and 4 bases at J, with 19 bases between the two ends. CDR3 DNA sequence: TGTGCCAGCAGTTTTCCGGACACCACGTTGTCCACTGAAGCTTTCTTT. Residues: CASSFPDTTLSTEAFF.

The rearrangement joins TRBV9 to TRBJ2-7; the match to TRBD2 covers 10 bases. The CDR3 consists of 17 residues. V dropped 0 bases and J dropped 0; count of bases not matched to a gene: 6. CDR1 SGDLS and CDR2 YYNGEE come from the germline V gene. CDR3 region: CASSVGAGGPSSYEQYF. In nucleotides, the CDR3 is TGTGCCAGCAGCGTAGGAGCGGGAGGGCCGAGCTCCTACGAGCAGTACTTC. Drawing the rest from reference TRBV9 and TRBJ2-7, the complete variable domain is DSGVTQTPKHLITATGQRVTLRCSPRSGDLSVYWYQQSLDQGLQFLIQYYNGEERAKGNILERFSAQQFPDLHSELNLSSLELGDSALYFCASSVGAGGPSSYEQYFGPGTRLTVT.